A single sample gave rise to the 30 T cell receptor beta chains below, sequenced in a study of identifying expanded T cells in peripheral blood (dated by TCRdb to the late 2010s). The receptor library was made with the immunoSEQ multiplex PCR assay. TCRdb provides this immuneACCESS table in a form limited to in-frame rearrangements. Some clones are lacking; in checked studies, under half of them reflect an unresolved V gene, and why the rest are absent is not known. The sample profile shows about 89,000 clones; approximately 90% of them were found once. Clones ranked in the top ten supply roughly 4% of the sample. Sample: blood. The receptor source for this set is a person aged 18 to 70 in good health.

The J gene is TRBJ1-1, the V gene TRBV20-1; a possible D gene is TRBD1 (5 bases). The ends were cut back, 5 bases at V and 11 bases at J, with 15 bases in the middle. Per the germline V gene, CDR1 is DFQATT and CDR2 is SNEGSKA (reference sequence). This CDR3 is 11 amino acids long. The DNA for the CDR3 is TGCAGTGCTCGGGGGGTGGGTGAGGCTTTCTTT. Encoded protein: CSARGVGEAFF.

The chain is built from TRBV9 and TRBJ2-2; 13 bases line up with TRBD2. The germline gives CDR1 SGDLS, CDR2 YYNGEE. V lost 0 bases to trimming and J lost 3 bases; unmatched junction nucleotides: 5. The CDR3 totals 18 residues. CDR3 loop: CASSVGLAGGVDTGELFF. The DNA of the CDR3 is TGTGCCAGCAGCGTAGGACTAGCGGGAGGTGTGGACACCGGGGAGCTGTTTTTT. The full variable domain, in which reference TRBV9 and TRBJ2-2 provide the parts outside the CDR3, is DSGVTQTPKHLITATGQRVTLRCSPRSGDLSVYWYQQSLDQGLQFLIQYYNGEERAKGNILERFSAQQFPDLHSELNLSSLELGDSALYFCASSVGLAGGVDTGELFFGEGSRLTVL.

The chain employs TRBV2 and TRBJ1-4; 7 bases agree with TRBD1. This CDR3 has 15 residues. V gave up 4 bases and J gave up 2 bases; unmatched junction bases: 4. CDR1 and CDR2 (germline): SNHLY, FYNNEI. The CDR3 sequence: CASSVPQGTNEKLFF. CDR3 DNA sequence: TGTGCCAGCAGTGTCCCACAGGGGACTAATGAAAAACTGTTTTTT.

The chain is built from TRBV30 and TRBJ2-2; 13 bases match TRBD2. Germline values: CDR1 GTSNPN, CDR2 SVGIG (reference sequence). CDR3 size: 14 residues. V was pared by 4 bases and J by 5 bases, with 1 base of the junction left unmatched. The CDR3 reads CAWKGLAGTGELFF. The CDR3 DNA sequence: TGTGCCTGGAAGGGACTAGCGGGGACCGGGGAGCTGTTTTTT. Supplemented by reference TRBV30 and TRBJ2-2, the full variable domain reads SQTIHQWPATLVQPVGSPLSLECTVEGTSNPNLYWYRQAAGRGLQLLFYSVGIGQISSEVPQNLSASRPQDRQFILSSKKLLLSDSGFYLCAWKGLAGTGELFFGEGSRLTVL.

The rearrangement links TRBV4-2 to TRBJ2-1; D not resolved. Trimming cost V 0 bases and J 5 bases, with 5 bases left between them. This CDR3 is built from 13 residues. CDR1 and CDR2 (germline): LGHNA, YNFKEQ. DNA for the CDR3: TGTGCCAGCAGCCAAGAGGGGAACAATGAGCAGTTCTTC. This gives the protein CASSQEGNNEQFF.

The chain recombines TRBV9 with TRBJ1-2; D unclear. V was shortened by 0 bases and J by 8 bases, with 17 bases between the two germline ends. The CDR3 contains 15 residues. Germline V CDR1 and CDR2: SGDLS, YYNGEE. DNA for the CDR3: TGTGCCAGCAGCGTAGCTACCGTGGGCAGTGGGGGCTACACCTTC. Translation: CASSVATVGSGGYTF.

This rearrangement joins TRBV30 to TRBJ2-6, with a weak D call TRBD1 (6 bases). CDR1 is GTSNPN and CDR2 is SVGIG in the germline V gene (reference sequence). V was trimmed by 2 bases and J by 0 bases, leaving 14 bases between them. There are 17 residues in the CDR3. The CDR3 sequence is CAWSHPDSPSGANVLTF. CDR3 DNA sequence: TGTGCCTGGAGTCACCCGGACAGCCCCTCTGGGGCCAACGTCCTGACTTTC. Using reference TRBV30 and TRBJ2-6 for the parts outside the CDR3, the full variable domain is SQTIHQWPATLVQPVGSPLSLECTVEGTSNPNLYWYRQAAGRGLQLLFYSVGIGQISSEVPQNLSASRPQDRQFILSSKKLLLSDSGFYLCAWSHPDSPSGANVLTFGAGSRLTVL.

This chain uses TRBV19 with TRBJ2-5, with 9 bases matching TRBD2. The ends lost 3 bases at V and 1 base at J; junction bases unmatched: 6. Germline CDR1 and CDR2: LNHDA and SQIVND (reference sequence). The CDR3 runs 16 residues. The CDR3: CASSILIAGVQETQYF. The CDR3 DNA reads as TGTGCCAGTAGTATCCTGATAGCGGGGGTCCAAGAGACCCAGTACTTC. Variable domain in full (rest from reference TRBV19 and TRBJ2-5): DGGITQSPKYLFRKEGQNVTLSCEQNLNHDAMYWYRQDPGQGLRLIYYSQIVNDFQKGDIAEGYSVSREKKESFPLTVTSAQKNPTAFYLCASSILIAGVQETQYFGPGTRLLVL.

The chain is built from TRBV5-1 and TRBJ2-4; 9 positions agree with TRBD1. The CDR3 runs to 15 residues. V dropped 4 bases and J dropped 2; count of bases not matched to a gene: 4. Germline assignment: CDR1 SGHRS and CDR2 YFSETQ. The DNA for the CDR3 is TGCGCCAGCAGCCGGGACAGGGTTACCAAAAACATTCAGTACTTC. Its protein is CASSRDRVTKNIQYF.

The rearrangement joins TRBV27 to TRBJ2-7, with TRBD1 identical over 8 bases. J gave up 0 bases and V 7 bases, and 5 bases lay outside the gene matches. In germline, CDR1 is MNHEY, CDR2 SMNVEV (reference sequence). The CDR3 length is 14 residues. CDR3 sequence: CASMTGVGSYEQYF. The CDR3 nucleotides read TGTGCCAGCATGACAGGGGTGGGCTCCTACGAGCAGTACTTC.

V and J are TRBV7-9 and TRBJ2-5; D is perhaps TRBD1 or TRBD2 (5 bases each). The CDR3 length is 16 residues. Germline V CDR1 and CDR2: SEHNR, FQNEAQ (reference sequence). V gave up 3 bases and J gave up 5 bases, with 19 bases separating them. CDR3 nucleotide sequence: TGTGCCAGCAGCTTGGCCGGGACCTGGGCACGGGAGACCCAGTACTTC. It codes for CASSLAGTWARETQYF.

The V gene is TRBV7-9, the J gene TRBJ2-3, with D hard to call. Germline values: CDR1 SEHNR, CDR2 FQNEAQ (reference sequence). CDR3 size: 13 residues. The V and J ends lost 6 bases and 1 base respectively, with 8 bases between them. In nucleotides, the CDR3 is TGTGCCAGCAGTTCCTCCGGCACAGATACGCAGTATTTT. It specifies CASSSSGTDTQYF.

The chain uses TRBV27 and TRBJ1-1; D unresolved. The CDR3 has 11 amino acids. Germline-derived CDR1 and CDR2 are MNHEY and SMNVEV (reference sequence). V lost 3 bases and J lost 6, with 5 bases in between. For the CDR3, the DNA is TGTGCCAGCAGTTTCGGCGCTGAAGCTTTCTTT. Its translation: CASSFGAEAFF.

The chain employs TRBV28 and TRBJ1-6, with TRBD1 as a possible D gene (5 bases). Per germline, CDR1 MDHEN and CDR2 SYDVKM. There are 15 residues in the CDR3. Between the trimmed V and J ends, which lost 4 bases and 11 bases, there was a span of 18 bases. Here the CDR3 DNA reads TGTGCCAGCAGTTATAGACGCCCTGGGACGGCACCCCTCCACTTT. It encodes CASSYRRPGTAPLHF.

The rearrangement uses TRBV6-6 and TRBJ1-5; 7 positions agree with TRBD1. The ends lost 6 bases at V and 9 bases at J; junction bases unmatched: 14. The germline V gene has CDR1 MNHNY and CDR2 SVGAGI (reference sequence). CDR3 size: 15 residues. Here the CDR3 DNA reads TGTGCCAGCAGGAACGGTATAACAGGGGAATCGCCCCAGCATTTT. This codes for CASRNGITGESPQHF.

This clone is a singleton in its sample. In DNA form, the CDR3 reads TGTGCCAGCAGTTACCCTTTCGGGGGTGAGCAGTTCTTC. This translates into CASSYPFGGEQFF. The chain uses TRBV6-5 and TRBJ2-1; TRBD2 might be the D (6 bases). The germline gives CDR1 MNHEY, CDR2 SVGAGI. This CDR3 is 13 amino acids long. V lost 2 bases and J 9 bases, leaving 11 bases between the germline ends.

This chain's CDR3 is CATRQGEGTEAFF. The CDR3, as DNA: TGTGCCACTCGACAGGGCGAAGGCACTGAAGCTTTCTTT. The chain carries TRBV27 and TRBJ1-1; 7 bases fit TRBD1. The trim removed 10 bases at V and 4 bases at J, leaving 9 bases unmatched. The CDR3 length is 13 residues. CDR1 and CDR2 (germline): MNHEY, SMNVEV (reference sequence).

V gene TRBV30 combines with J gene TRBJ2-7; TRBD1 matches 10 bases. The V gene end was trimmed by 0 bases and the J gene end by 2 bases; junction bases not matched to a gene: 4. The CDR3 spans 15 residues. Germline CDR1 is GTSNPN and CDR2 is SVGIG (reference sequence). The CDR3 is CAWSVRDRGTYEQYF. CDR3 nucleotides: TGTGCCTGGAGTGTAAGGGACAGGGGAACCTACGAGCAGTACTTC.

The chain has TRBV19 and TRBJ1-4; tentative D call: TRBD1 (5 bases). The CDR3 runs to 15 residues. Germline V lookup: CDR1 LNHDA, CDR2 SQIVND (reference sequence). Trimming removed 5 bases from V and 2 bases from J, with 12 bases in between. CDR3 DNA: TGTGCCAGTAGTCCTGCAGGGAGGACTAATGAAAAACTGTTTTTT. It specifies CASSPAGRTNEKLFF.

The chain employs TRBV5-1 and TRBJ2-6, with D perhaps assigned TRBD1 or TRBD2 (5 bases each). Germline CDR1 and CDR2: SGHRS and YFSETQ. CDR3 size: 16 residues. Trimming pared 5 bases from V and 1 base from J, leaving 13 bases between. DNA of the CDR3: TGCGCCAGCAGTAGTCAGGGCGGGTCTGGGGCCAACGTCCTGACTTTC. This translates into CASSSQGGSGANVLTF.

The J gene is TRBJ2-1, the V gene TRBV14; 8 bases line up with TRBD1. Germline-derived CDR1 and CDR2 are SGHDN and FVKESK. The CDR3 sequence is 15 residues long. V lost 3 bases to trimming and J lost 8 bases; unmatched junction nucleotides: 9. The CDR3: CASSHDRGPGYEQFF. The DNA of the CDR3 is TGTGCCAGCAGCCACGACAGGGGTCCAGGGTATGAGCAGTTCTTC.

This clone was seen a single time. This chain uses TRBV5-6 with TRBJ2-5, with D hard to call. The CDR3 length is 14 residues. Trimming took off 2 bases at V and 3 bases at J, with 11 bases between the two ends. From germline, CDR1 is SGHDT and CDR2 YYEEEE. CDR3 sequence: CASSFWGGEETQYF. DNA for the CDR3: TGTGCCAGCAGCTTTTGGGGTGGTGAAGAGACCCAGTACTTC.

This sequence joins TRBV7-8 and TRBJ2-7; perhaps TRBD2 as D (6 bases). V lost 3 bases to trimming and J lost 2 bases, with 14 bases between them. This CDR3 comprises 15 residues. The germline V gene encodes CDR1 SGHVS and CDR2 FQNEAQ. The CDR3 is CASSFREDYTYEQYF. CDR3 nucleotide sequence: TGTGCCAGCAGCTTCAGGGAGGACTACACCTACGAGCAGTACTTC.

The genes are TRBV10-2 and TRBJ1-2, with 8 bases lining up with TRBD1. V lost 4 bases, J lost 5 bases, and 6 bases stayed unmatched. CDR3 size: 14 residues. The germline V gene encodes CDR1 WSHSY and CDR2 SAAADI. The CDR3: CASSAQGDRYGYTF. The CDR3 bases are TGCGCCAGCAGTGCACAGGGGGATAGGTATGGCTACACCTTC.

The gene calls are TRBV19 and TRBJ2-1; tentative D call: TRBD2 (6 bases). The germline CDR1 and CDR2 sequences are LNHDA and SQIVND (reference sequence). CDR3 length: 17 amino acids. V gave up 5 bases and J gave up 2 bases, with 19 bases separating them. This CDR3 reads CASSRLGTKVTYNEQFF. The DNA for the CDR3 is TGTGCCAGTAGTCGACTAGGGACGAAGGTGACCTACAATGAGCAGTTCTTC.

This sequence joins TRBV30 and TRBJ2-7; D may correspond to TRBD1 or TRBD2 (6 bases each). Germline values: CDR1 GTSNPN, CDR2 SVGIG (reference sequence). The CDR3 loop spans 17 amino acids. V gave up 0 bases and J gave up 4 bases, with 22 bases separating them. CDR3 sequence: CAWSVSGGARSGYEQYF. The CDR3 DNA reads TGTGCCTGGAGTGTATCCGGGGGCGCCCGATCGGGTTACGAGCAGTACTTC.

The chain has TRBV5-4 and TRBJ2-7; D gene ambiguous. The CDR3 is 13 amino acids. Per germline, CDR1 SGHNT and CDR2 YYREEE (reference sequence). The V end was cut by 1 base, the J end by 6 bases, with 11 bases between. CDR3 coding DNA: TGTGCCAGCAGCTTGTCCGTGTGGGCCGAGCAGTACTTC. It encodes CASSLSVWAEQYF.

The chain links TRBV28 to TRBJ2-7, with 10 nucleotides matching TRBD2. The CDR3 has 16 residues. Germline CDR1 and CDR2: MDHEN and SYDVKM. V gave up 1 base and J gave up 3 bases; unmatched junction bases: 6. The CDR3 spells CASSLSRSGRFYEQYF. The CDR3 nucleotides are TGTGCCAGCAGTTTATCCCGTAGCGGGAGGTTCTACGAGCAGTACTTC.

The J gene is TRBJ2-7, the V gene TRBV11-2; tentative D call: TRBD2 (5 bases). CDR1 SGHAT and CDR2 FQNNGV come from the germline V gene. V lost 1 base and J lost 7, with 14 bases in between. The CDR3 sequence is 14 residues long. The CDR3 coding sequence is TGTGCCAGCAGCTTAGCATACCGGGGTTGGGAGCAGTACTTC. Its protein is CASSLAYRGWEQYF.

This clone was seen a few times. This chain uses TRBV29-1 with TRBJ2-3; D may be TRBD1 (5 bases). This CDR3 is built from 13 residues. CDR1 is SQVTM and CDR2 is ANQGSEA in the germline V gene. Trimming stripped 6 bases from V and 0 bases from J, with 10 bases between. Here the CDR3 reads CSVPTASTDTQYF. Written as DNA, the CDR3 is TGCAGCGTACCGACAGCTAGCACAGATACGCAGTATTTT.